This T cell receptor (beta chain) was observed in a study of graft-versus-host responses after intestinal transplantation. The CDR3 totals 12 residues. Looked up from germline, CDR1 is MNHNS and CDR2 is SASEGT. V lost 4 bases to trimming and J lost 9 bases, with 10 bases between them. The table came from immunoSEQ multiplex PCR; TCRdb's copy has only in-frame clones and leaves some out. In the table there are about 19,000 clones, around 79% of which are singletons. This chain connects TRBV6-1 to TRBJ2-1, with D perhaps matching TRBD2 (6 bases). The receptor was isolated from a human patient who received an intestinal transplant, so some T cells may come from the graft donor. Sequencing was performed on PBMCs, taken 14 days after transplant. CDR3 loop: CASSGAGPEQFF. The CDR3 nucleotides are TGTGCCAGCAGTGGAGCGGGCCCTGAGCAGTTCTTC.